Listed below are T cell receptor beta chains from one sample, sequenced in a study of blood T cell repertoires in COVID-19. Profiled with immunoSEQ multiplex PCR; TCRdb holds only in-frame clones, not every one. The sample records 65,000 to 70,000 clones, 90% to 95% being singletons. Sequenced: peripheral blood. The receptors were sampled from a man in his 70s with active COVID-19. The CDR3 runs from the conserved cysteine through the conserved F or W. The D gene is left open where the match is weak. Where a row states a size, it is once, few, many or the class of an expanded clone; other rows omit it.

TRBV20-1	TRBJ2-5	-	once	TGCAGTGCTAGTGCAGGTTCCGAGACCCAGTACTTC	CSASAGSETQYF
TRBV7-3	TRBJ2-2	TRBD2	-	TGTGCCAGCAGCTCGGGGGGGCTAATCACCGGGGAGCTGTTTTTT	CASSSGGLITGELFF
TRBV3-1/TRBV3-2	TRBJ1-6	TRBD1	once	TGTGCCAGCAGCCAAGTAGACAGGGGGCGGTCACCCCTCCACTTT	CASSQVDRGRSPLHF
TRBV9	TRBJ1-1	-	once	TGTGCCAGCAGCACGCGGGCAGAGAACACTGAAGCTTTCTTT	CASSTRAENTEAFF
TRBV12-3/TRBV12-4	TRBJ2-7	TRBD2	-	TGTGCCAGCAGCCACCTAGCGGGGGCCGAGCAGTACTTC	CASSHLAGAEQYF
TRBV11-2	TRBJ2-6	TRBD1	once	TGTGCCAGCAGCTTACCAGGGGGCGCTGGGGCCAACGTCCTGACTTTC	CASSLPGGAGANVLTF
TRBV6-5	TRBJ2-5	TRBD1	-	TGTGCCAGCAGTTCCGGGACAGGGGGAGAGACCCAGTACTTC	CASSSGTGGETQYF
TRBV6-5	TRBJ1-1	-	few	TGTGCCAGCAGTTACGAACAGGGCAGTGGCACTGAAGCTTTCTTT	CASSYEQGSGTEAFF
TRBV25-1	TRBJ1-5	TRBD1	-	TGTGCCAGCAGTGGAAACAGGGGTATGGAGTCCCAGCATTTT	CASSGNRGMESQHF
TRBV3-1/TRBV3-2	TRBJ1-2	TRBD1	-	TGTGCCAGCAGCCATCTATCGACAGGGCCCCATGGCTACACCTTC	CASSHLSTGPHGYTF
TRBV6-2/TRBV6-3	TRBJ1-2	-	-	TGTGCCAGCAGCCCTACGAAACATGAAAAAAACTATGGCTACACCTTC	CASSPTKHEKNYGYTF
TRBV3-1/TRBV3-2	TRBJ2-5	TRBD2	-	TGTGCCAGCAGCCACCTTGGGCTAGCGGGGGGGTCGCGGGAGACCCAGTACTTC	CASSHLGLAGGSRETQYF
TRBV7-9	TRBJ2-7	TRBD2	once	TGTGCCAGCAGCTTTCGGGCTAGCGGGGACTCCTACGAGCAGTACTTC	CASSFRASGDSYEQYF
TRBV7-8	TRBJ2-2	-	once	TGTGCCAGCAGCTTATTGAGGGGGACCGGGGAGCTGTTTTTT	CASSLLRGTGELFF
TRBV29-1	TRBJ2-7	-	-	TGCAGCGTAACTACTGGGACTTTCTTCAACTACGAGCAGTACTTC	CSVTTGTFFNYEQYF
TRBV27	TRBJ2-1	-	-	TGTGCCAGCAGTATGAACACCTACAATGAGCAGTTCTTC	CASSMNTYNEQFF
TRBV3-1/TRBV3-2	TRBJ2-6	TRBD2	-	TGTGCCAGCAGCCAAGATAGCCGGGGGGGCGAGGGGCTTTTTGCTGGGGCCAACGTCCTGACTTTC	CASSQDSRGGEGLFAGANVLTF
TRBV27	TRBJ2-3	TRBD2	-	TGTGCCAGCAGTAGACTAGCGGGGGCCTACACAGATACGCAGTATTTT	CASSRLAGAYTDTQYF
TRBV2	TRBJ1-5	-	-	TGTGCCAGCAAGAACCGAGGGAATCAGCCCCAGCATTTT	CASKNRGNQPQHF
TRBV7-3	TRBJ2-7	TRBD2	-	TGTGCCAGCAGCCCAACCGGGTGTAGCCCGGGACTAGACTCCCTACGGTGGCAGTACTTC	CASSPTGCSPGLDSLRWQYF
TRBV29-1	TRBJ1-6	-	-	TGCAGCGAGGGACGGGTCTCCTATAATTCACCCCTCCACTTT	CSEGRVSYNSPLHF
TRBV7-2	TRBJ1-2	TRBD1	-	TGTGCCAGCAGTCCGACAGGGTATCTTCCCAACTATGGCTACACCTTC	CASSPTGYLPNYGYTF